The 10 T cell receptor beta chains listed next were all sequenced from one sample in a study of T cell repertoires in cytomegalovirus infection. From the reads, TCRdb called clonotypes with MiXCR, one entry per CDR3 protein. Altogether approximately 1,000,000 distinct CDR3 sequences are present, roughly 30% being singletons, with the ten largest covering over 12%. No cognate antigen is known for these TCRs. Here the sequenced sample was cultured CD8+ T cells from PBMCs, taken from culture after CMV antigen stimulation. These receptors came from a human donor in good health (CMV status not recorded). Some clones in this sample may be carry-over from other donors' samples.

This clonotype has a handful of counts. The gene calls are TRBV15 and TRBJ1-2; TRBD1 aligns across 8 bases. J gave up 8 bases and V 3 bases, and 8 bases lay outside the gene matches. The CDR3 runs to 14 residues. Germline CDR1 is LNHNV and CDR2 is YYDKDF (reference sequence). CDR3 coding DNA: TGTGCCACCAGCAGCTCGGACAGGGCCCGCGGCTACACCTTC. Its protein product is CATSSSDRARGYTF.

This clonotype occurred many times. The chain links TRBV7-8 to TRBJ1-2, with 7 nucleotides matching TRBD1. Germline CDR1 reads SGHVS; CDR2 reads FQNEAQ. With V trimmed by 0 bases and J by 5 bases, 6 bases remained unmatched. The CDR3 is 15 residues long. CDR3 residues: CASSLAHRQGYGYTF. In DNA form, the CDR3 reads TGTGCCAGCAGCTTAGCGCATAGACAGGGATATGGCTACACCTTC.

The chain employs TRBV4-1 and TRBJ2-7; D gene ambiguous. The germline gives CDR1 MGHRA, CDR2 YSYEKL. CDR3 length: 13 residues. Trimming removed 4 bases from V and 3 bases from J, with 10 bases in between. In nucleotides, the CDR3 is TGCGCCAGCAGCCCAACCGTCTACTACGAGCAGTACTTC. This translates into CASSPTVYYEQYF.

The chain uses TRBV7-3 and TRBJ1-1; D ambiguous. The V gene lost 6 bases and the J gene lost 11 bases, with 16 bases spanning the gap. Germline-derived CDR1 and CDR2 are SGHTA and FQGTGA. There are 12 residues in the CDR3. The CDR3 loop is CASSQDREWAFF. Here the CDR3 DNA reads TGTGCCAGCAGTCAGGATAGGGAGTGGGCTTTCTTT.

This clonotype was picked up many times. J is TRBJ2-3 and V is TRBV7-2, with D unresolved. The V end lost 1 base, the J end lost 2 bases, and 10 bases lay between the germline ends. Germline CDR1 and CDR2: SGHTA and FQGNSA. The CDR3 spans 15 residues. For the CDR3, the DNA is TGTGCCAGCAGCTTAGTGTACACAACCACAGATACGCAGTATTTT. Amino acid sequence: CASSLVYTTTDTQYF.

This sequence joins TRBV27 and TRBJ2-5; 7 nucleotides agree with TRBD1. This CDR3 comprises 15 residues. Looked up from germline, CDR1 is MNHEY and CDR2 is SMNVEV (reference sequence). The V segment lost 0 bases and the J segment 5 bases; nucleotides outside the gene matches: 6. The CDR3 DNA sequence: TGTGCCAGCAGTTTATCTAGAGGGGGCAGGGAGACCCAGTACTTC. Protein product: CASSLSRGGRETQYF.

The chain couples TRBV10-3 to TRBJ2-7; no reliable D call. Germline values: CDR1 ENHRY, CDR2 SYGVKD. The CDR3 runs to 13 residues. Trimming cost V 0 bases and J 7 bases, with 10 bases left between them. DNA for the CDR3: TGTGCCATCAGTGAGTCGACGGTAGTTGAGCAGTACGTC. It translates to CAISESTVVEQYV.

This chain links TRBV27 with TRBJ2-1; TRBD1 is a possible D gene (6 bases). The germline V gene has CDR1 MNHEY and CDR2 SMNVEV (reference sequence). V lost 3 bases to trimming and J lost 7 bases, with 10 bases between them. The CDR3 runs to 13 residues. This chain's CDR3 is CASSLTRGNEQFF. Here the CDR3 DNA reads TGTGCCAGCAGTTTGACCAGGGGTAATGAGCAGTTCTTC.

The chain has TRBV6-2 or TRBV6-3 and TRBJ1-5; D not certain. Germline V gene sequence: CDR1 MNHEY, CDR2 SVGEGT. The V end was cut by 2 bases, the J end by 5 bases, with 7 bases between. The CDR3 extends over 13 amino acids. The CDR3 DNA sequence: TGTGCCAGCAGTTACAGTTCGCATCAGCCCCAGCATTTT. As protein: CASSYSSHQPQHF.

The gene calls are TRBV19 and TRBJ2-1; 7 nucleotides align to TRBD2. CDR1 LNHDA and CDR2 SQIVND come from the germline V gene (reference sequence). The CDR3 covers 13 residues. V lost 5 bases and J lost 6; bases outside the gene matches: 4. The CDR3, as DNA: TGTGCCAGTAGTGCGGGACTATTCAATGAGCAGTTCTTC. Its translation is CASSAGLFNEQFF.